This entry is about one T cell receptor (beta chain). The data were obtained in a study of technical replicates of blood from several donors. Sequencing was performed with immunoSEQ multiplex PCR; in TCRdb, only in-frame clones are kept and a portion is missing. The table includes 75,000 to 100,000 clones, 75% to 95% detected once. Input material: T cells isolated from PBMCs. The clonotype comes from a human donor in good health.

CDR3 in DNA: TGTGCCAGCAGCGTGTTTGAGGCCGGGGGTGAAGCTTTCTTT. Its protein is CASSVFEAGGEAFF. The chain recombines TRBV9 with TRBJ1-1, with D perhaps TRBD1 (5 bases). Germline V CDR1 and CDR2: SGDLS, YYNGEE. The CDR3 runs 14 residues. V gave up 2 bases and J gave up 7 bases, with 15 bases separating them.